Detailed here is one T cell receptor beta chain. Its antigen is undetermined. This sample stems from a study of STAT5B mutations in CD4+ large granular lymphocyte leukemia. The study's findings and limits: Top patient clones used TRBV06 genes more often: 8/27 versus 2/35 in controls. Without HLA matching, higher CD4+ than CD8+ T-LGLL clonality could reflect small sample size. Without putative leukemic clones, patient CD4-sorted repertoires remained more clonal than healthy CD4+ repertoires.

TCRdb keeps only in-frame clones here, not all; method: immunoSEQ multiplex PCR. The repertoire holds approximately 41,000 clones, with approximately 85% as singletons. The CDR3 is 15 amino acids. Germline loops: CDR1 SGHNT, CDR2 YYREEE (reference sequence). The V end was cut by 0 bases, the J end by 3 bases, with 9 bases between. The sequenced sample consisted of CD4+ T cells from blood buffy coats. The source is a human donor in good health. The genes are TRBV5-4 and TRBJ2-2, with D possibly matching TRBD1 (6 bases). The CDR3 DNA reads TGTGCCAGCAGCTTGGCGGCAGGGGACACCGGGGAGCTGTTTTTT. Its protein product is CASSLAAGDTGELFF. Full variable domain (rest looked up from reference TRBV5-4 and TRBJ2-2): ETGVTQSPTHLIKTRGQQVTLRCSSQSGHNTVSWYQQALGQGPQFIFQYYREEENGRGNFPPRFSGLQFPNYSSELNVNALELDDSALYLCASSLAAGDTGELFFGEGSRLTVL.